The next 15 T cell receptor beta chains were all read from a single sample in a study of blood T cell repertoires in COVID-19. Generated by immunoSEQ multiplex PCR, the TCRdb table keeps only in-frame clones and is missing some. Of tens of thousands of clones in the sample, 88% were seen once. The sequencing input was peripheral blood. These receptors originate from a human donor in a cohort sampled during active COVID-19.

The chain links TRBV4-1 to TRBJ2-3; tentatively, D is TRBD2 (6 bases). The germline V and J ends were trimmed by 1 base and 0 bases, with 14 bases remaining between them. The length of the CDR3 is 17 residues. Germline V lookup: CDR1 MGHRA, CDR2 YSYEKL. In DNA, the CDR3 is TGCGCCAGCAGCCAAGGGGTCGGGGGTACTAGCACAGATACGCAGTATTTT. The encoded protein is CASSQGVGGTSTDTQYF.

The chain joins TRBV19 to TRBJ1-4, with 8 positions matching TRBD1. In germline, CDR1 is LNHDA, CDR2 SQIVND (reference sequence). The CDR3 has 15 residues. V shed 3 bases, J shed 8 bases, and the junction held 8 bases outside the gene matches. The CDR3 DNA reads TGTGCCAGTAGTATCGACCAGGGGGCGGGAGAAAAACTGTTTTTT. Translated: CASSIDQGAGEKLFF.

This sequence joins TRBV10-3 and TRBJ1-4; D may be TRBD1 (5 bases). Germline-derived CDR1 and CDR2 are ENHRY and SYGVKD. This CDR3 contains 13 residues. Trimming removed 6 bases at V and 6 bases at J, with 11 bases between. CDR3 protein: CAIRGRVDEKLFF. As DNA, the CDR3 is TGTGCCATCAGGGGCAGGGTGGATGAAAAACTGTTTTTT.

J is TRBJ2-5 and V is TRBV28; 7 bases are shared with TRBD2. Looked up from germline, CDR1 is MDHEN and CDR2 is SYDVKM. V lost 7 bases, J lost 5 bases, and 4 bases stayed unmatched. CDR3 length: 12 amino acids. CDR3 nucleotide sequence: TGTGCCAGCACGGCGGGAGAGGAGACCCAGTACTTC. Its translation: CASTAGEETQYF.

The V gene is TRBV5-6, the J gene TRBJ2-7; D unclear. Germline V gene lookup returns CDR1 SGHDT and CDR2 YYEEEE. V lost 0 bases to trimming and J lost 0 bases, with 10 bases between them. This CDR3 region has 15 residues. The CDR3: CASSLAMGRSYEQYV. CDR3 coding DNA: TGTGCCAGCAGCTTGGCCATGGGCCGCTCCTACGAGCAGTACGTC.

This chain links TRBV4-2 with TRBJ2-2, with 9 bases identical to TRBD2. CDR3 length: 18 amino acids. V was pared by 1 base and J by 4 bases, with 10 bases of the junction left unmatched. Germline CDR1 and CDR2: LGHNA and YNFKEQ. Here the CDR3 DNA reads TGTGCCAGCAGCCAAGCGTGGGGGGCTAGCGGGATCACCGGGGAGCTGTTTTTT. Its translation is CASSQAWGASGITGELFF.

The chain uses TRBV6-4 and TRBJ2-3; 12 bases are shared with TRBD2. Germline V CDR1 and CDR2: MRHNA, SNTAGT. The V segment lost 6 bases and the J segment 3 bases; nucleotides outside the gene matches: 7. This CDR3 has 16 amino acids. The CDR3: CASSPRGTSGTDTQYF. CDR3 nucleotides: TGTGCCAGCAGCCCGAGGGGGACTAGCGGGACAGATACGCAGTATTTT.

J is TRBJ2-3 and V is TRBV5-4, with 8 bases identical to TRBD2. Germline CDR1 and CDR2: SGHNT and YYREEE (reference sequence). V dropped 4 bases and J dropped 0; count of bases not matched to a gene: 10. The CDR3 contains 17 residues. In DNA form, the CDR3 reads TGTGCCAGCAGCCCGGCCGGGACTAGGGGGAGCACAGATACGCAGTATTTT. Its protein product is CASSPAGTRGSTDTQYF.

The V and J genes are TRBV11-2 and TRBJ2-1, with 10 bases fitting TRBD2. Germline V CDR1 and CDR2: SGHAT, FQNNGV. The V gene end was trimmed by 0 bases and the J gene end by 7 bases; junction bases not matched to a gene: 15. The CDR3 contains 19 residues. The CDR3 DNA sequence: TGTGCCAGCAGCTTAGATTTAGGACTAGCGGACCTGGGGGCTAATGAGCAGTTCTTC. This sequence encodes CASSLDLGLADLGANEQFF.

This clone was picked up one time. The V and J genes are TRBV6-5 and TRBJ1-1, with TRBD1 identical over 7 bases. The CDR3 is made up of 14 amino acids. Germline loops: CDR1 MNHEY, CDR2 SVGAGI. With V trimmed by 5 bases and J by 0 bases, 3 bases remained unmatched. CDR3 sequence reads: CASSTGQLNTEAFF. The CDR3 DNA is TGTGCCAGCAGTACGGGACAGCTGAACACTGAAGCTTTCTTT.

The chain joins TRBV4-1 to TRBJ2-7; a weak D match, TRBD2 (6 bases). Trimming left V 0 bases short and J 4 bases short, with 10 bases between. CDR1 MGHRA and CDR2 YSYEKL come from the germline V gene. The CDR3 totals 14 residues. CDR3 residues: CASSQEGTGYEQYV. In DNA form, the CDR3 reads TGCGCCAGCAGCCAAGAAGGGACTGGTTACGAGCAGTACGTC.

The chain joins TRBV12-3 or TRBV12-4 to TRBJ1-4; D unresolved. The CDR3 loop spans 12 amino acids. The germline V and J ends were trimmed by 2 bases and 8 bases, with 6 bases remaining between them. CDR3 sequence reads: CASSLMGEKLFF. The CDR3 DNA follows: TGTGCCAGCAGTTTAATGGGCGAAAAACTGTTTTTT.

This chain uses TRBV5-4 with TRBJ2-1; 12 bases are shared with TRBD2. Trimming removed 0 bases from V and 8 bases from J; junction bases left unmatched: 6. CDR1 is SGHNT and CDR2 is YYREEE in the germline V gene (reference sequence). The CDR3 consists of 16 residues. As DNA, the CDR3 is TGTGCCAGCAGCTTGGGACTAGCGGGAGAATTCGATGAGCAGTTCTTC. Its translation: CASSLGLAGEFDEQFF.

The chain combines TRBV7-9 with TRBJ1-2; TRBD1 is a possible D gene (5 bases). Deletions cut 3 bases from V and 6 bases from J, with 11 bases between. In germline, CDR1 is SEHNR, CDR2 FQNEAQ (reference sequence). The CDR3 sequence is 13 residues long. CDR3 loop: CASSFGGVNGYTF. The CDR3 DNA follows: TGTGCCAGCAGCTTCGGGGGAGTAAATGGCTACACCTTC.

The chain has TRBV4-1 and TRBJ2-7; TRBD1 might be the D (6 bases). Germline V lookup: CDR1 MGHRA, CDR2 YSYEKL. The CDR3 spans 14 residues. Trimming took off 1 base at V and 4 bases at J, with 11 bases between the two ends. CDR3 residues: CASSQGLQGYEQYF. As DNA, the CDR3 is TGCGCCAGCAGCCAAGGGTTGCAGGGGTACGAGCAGTACTTC.